This T cell receptor beta chain was recovered during a study of Graves' ophthalmopathy and Graves' hyperthyroidism. Looked up from germline, CDR1 is SGHVS and CDR2 is FQNEAQ. The CDR3 extends over 16 amino acids. V gave up 2 bases and J gave up 3 bases; unmatched junction bases: 6. This clonotype has at least ten counts. The authors amplified TCR beta CDR3 regions from RNA transcripts. First-round RT-PCR with HTBI primers preceded a second-round multiplex PCR. One entry per CDR3 protein results from TCRdb running MiXCR on the multiplex PCR reads. The repertoire holds more than 300,000 distinct CDR3 sequences, with about 15% as singletons.

Sequencing was carried out using peripheral blood. The chain is built from TRBV7-8 and TRBJ1-3; 8 nucleotides agree with TRBD1. The sequence was obtained from an adult woman with stable Graves' hyperthyroidism. The CDR3 sequence is CASSLNGQGLGNTIYF. In DNA form, the CDR3 reads TGTGCCAGCAGCTTAAATGGACAGGGCCTTGGAAACACCATATATTTT. The full variable domain, in which reference TRBV7-8 and TRBJ1-3 provide the parts outside the CDR3, is GAGVSQSPRYKVAKRGQDVALRCDPISGHVSLFWYQQALGQGPEFLTYFQNEAQLDKSGLPSDRFFAERPEGSVSTLKIQRTQQEDSAVYLCASSLNGQGLGNTIYFGEGSWLTVV.